This entry features one T cell receptor beta chain sequence. This sample is part of a study of T cell changes during pregnancy in multiple sclerosis. The CDR3 consists of 14 residues. Germline CDR1 and CDR2: SNHLY and FYNNEI. Trimming took 7 bases from V and 5 from J; bases not matched to a gene: 11. Data came from immunoSEQ multiplex PCR; TCRdb stores just in-frame clones and leaves some out. In the table there are some 37,000 clones, 85% to 95% of which are singletons. The V gene is TRBV2, the J gene TRBJ2-7; 7 bases fit TRBD1. The source material was PBMCs (not recorded whether the cells were cultured). The receptor was isolated from a female donor with multiple sclerosis, enrolled in a pregnancy study. CDR3 sequence: CASTRDSRNDEQYF. CDR3 DNA: TGTGCCAGCACCAGGGACAGTCGAAATGACGAGCAGTACTTC.